The TCR beta chain described here comes from a study of radiotherapy plus CTLA-4 blockade in lung cancer (dated by TCRdb to between 2018 and 2020). Broadly, across the study: Objective responses occurred in around 20% of enrolled patients, and around 30% achieved disease control. Study-level results and caveats: TCR clones derived from tumors expanded in peripheral blood after treatment with radiotherapy and ipilimumab. Increased serum interferon-beta after radiation, together with early dynamic changes in blood T cell clones, were reported to be the strongest predictors of response.

Libraries came from the immunoSEQ multiplex PCR assay. Sourced from immuneACCESS, this table was stored by TCRdb with only in-frame sequences that have V and J called. A share of the clones is absent; for the studies checked, an unresolved V gene accounts for under half, and the remainder has no known explanation. The sample table shows approximately 52,000 clones, and about 85% are seen once. The ten largest clones capture about 9% of the sample. The study evaluated CTLA-4 blockade (ipilimumab) given together with focal radiation therapy in patients who had chemo-refractory metastatic non-small-cell lung cancer. The CDR3 runs 17 residues from the cysteine to the phenylalanine. Kept here is only the CDR3 DNA, which spans 51 bases and is read in frame from base 1. CDR1 MGHRA and CDR2 YSYEKL were looked up in the germline V gene. This clone was counted between two and nine times. The specificity of this receptor is unknown. A read error may account for a junction end that differs from germline.

The sequence links TRBV4-1 to TRBJ2-2, with 14 middle bases fitting TRBD2. This receptor was obtained from a human donor with non-small cell lung cancer who had a complete response to radiotherapy plus ipilimumab. The starting material was peripheral blood, obtained from a patient treated with radiotherapy plus ipilimumab. The CDR3 sequence is CASSQGSGLAGVGELFF. At the DNA level, the sequence is TGCGCCAGCAGTCAAGGGTCGGGACTAGCGGGGGTCGGGGAGCTGTTTTTT.